This entry lists 26 T cell receptor beta chains sequenced from one sample in a study of CD8+CD57+ T cells in acquired aplastic anemia (dated by TCRdb to the late 2010s). Patients chosen for sequencing had shown expansion of CD8+CD57+ cells by flow cytometry. The sequencer listed for this sample is Illumina HiSeq 2000. Genomic DNA served as template for TCR beta VDJ combination and CDR3 sequence profiling. TCRdb ran its own pipeline on the public reads, namely fastp trimming at Q25 and MiXCR clone calling, and kept in-frame beta chains. Rows with a matching CDR3 protein are joined into one entry that keeps the most common DNA and genes. A total of approximately 190,000 distinct CDR3 sequences appear in this sample, around half of them only once. Clones ranked in the top ten supply about 9.5% of the sample. Sample: sorted CD4+, CD8+, or CD8+CD57+ T cells (not recorded which) from PBMCs. These TCRs come from a human donor with aplastic anemia.

V is TRBV20-1 and J is TRBJ2-1, with D hard to call. CDR3 size: 14 residues. Germline V gene sequence: CDR1 DFQATT, CDR2 SNEGSKA (reference sequence). V shed 1 base and J shed 8 bases, with 15 bases lying between them. DNA of the CDR3: TGCAGTGCTAGAGTCTCCGCTTCGTATGATGAGCAGTTCTTC. It codes for CSARVSASYDEQFF.

J is TRBJ2-1 and V is TRBV10-3; 12 positions match TRBD2. CDR1 is ENHRY, CDR2 SYGVKD, per germline. J lost 6 bases, V lost 8 bases, and 5 bases had no gene match. The CDR3 loop spans 14 amino acids. CDR3: CAIALAGGPNEQFF. CDR3 bases: TGTGCCATCGCGCTAGCGGGAGGGCCCAATGAGCAGTTCTTC.

The CDR3: CSASGGNNEKLFF. For the CDR3, the DNA is TGCAGTGCTTCGGGGGGGAATAATGAAAAACTGTTTTTT. The rearrangement links TRBV20-1 to TRBJ1-4; maybe TRBD1 (5 bases). V shed 5 bases and J shed 4 bases, with 11 bases lying between them. CDR1 and CDR2 (germline): DFQATT, SNEGSKA (reference sequence). The CDR3 loop spans 13 amino acids.

In this sample, this clonotype turned up a few times. The V and J genes are TRBV10-2 and TRBJ1-5; possible D gene TRBD1, 5 bases. Deletions cut 7 bases from V and 1 base from J, with 14 bases between. The CDR3 has 15 residues. Germline loops: CDR1 WSHSY, CDR2 SAAADI. CDR3 protein: CASMLGGGSNQPQHF. The CDR3 nucleotides are TGCGCCAGCATGCTTGGGGGTGGGAGCAATCAGCCCCAGCATTTT.

This clonotype was seen at least ten times. V and J are TRBV13 and TRBJ2-2; D might be TRBD2 (5 bases). Trimming shortened V by 5 bases and J by 1 base, and 14 bases separated the two germline ends. Germline V gives CDR1 PRHDT, CDR2 FYEKMQ (reference sequence). This CDR3 spans 16 amino acids. The CDR3 sequence is CASSRPGSLNTGELFF. The CDR3 DNA reads TGTGCCAGCAGCCGACCGGGAAGCTTGAACACCGGGGAGCTGTTTTTT.

To note about this clonotype: One end of the junction does not line up with germline, which may come from a read error. The chain uses TRBV10-1 and TRBJ2-7; TRBD2 matches 12 bases. The length of the CDR3 is 19 residues. Germline CDR1 is WNHNN and CDR2 is SYGVQD (reference sequence). CDR3 residues: CASRPKPGLAGRNSYEQYF. The DNA of the CDR3 is TGCGCCAGCAGGCCCAAACCGGGACTAGCGGGCCGGAACTCCTACGAGCAATACTTC.

This clonotype was recorded a few times. The chain uses TRBV18 and TRBJ1-6; no clear D gene. Germline lookup yields CDR1 KGHSH and CDR2 LQKENI. V lost 2 bases and J 8 bases, leaving 13 bases between the germline ends. There are 15 residues in the CDR3. In DNA, the CDR3 is TGTGCCAGCTCACCAGCAAGGGCTTTCGATTCACCCCTCCACTTT. It encodes CASSPARAFDSPLHF.

As regards this clonotype: This may be a read error: a much more frequent sequence differs by one nucleotide. As the CDR3 is not closed by the conserved phenylalanine or tryptophan, this likely results from a read error. The chain links TRBV18 to TRBJ2-7, with D possibly TRBD2 on 5 matching bases. Germline CDR1 KGHSH, CDR2 LQKENI. The CDR3 consists of 12 residues. V lost 6 bases and J lost 6, with 12 bases in between. CDR3: CASSLLRGEQYL. In DNA form, the CDR3 reads TGTGCCAGCTCGCTGCTACGGGGCGAGCAGTACCTC.

The V gene is TRBV25-1, the J gene TRBJ2-6; 8 bases are shared with TRBD1. The CDR3 length is 16 residues. Germline lookup yields CDR1 MGHDK and CDR2 SYGVNS. Losses at the gene ends were 8 bases for V and 2 bases for J; bases not matched to a gene: 8. The CDR3 spells CASRADRETGANVLTF. Written as DNA, the CDR3 is TGTGCCAGCCGGGCGGACAGGGAGACTGGGGCCAACGTCCTGACTTTC.

This clonotype occurred many times. This chain uses TRBV24-1 with TRBJ2-1; 15 bases are shared with TRBD2. Germline V gives CDR1 KGHDR, CDR2 SFDVKD. This CDR3 region has 18 residues. V lost 9 bases and J lost 0; bases outside the gene matches: 8. CDR3 DNA sequence: TGTGCCACCTCGGGACTAGCGGGGGGCCCAACCTCCTACAATGAGCAGTTCTTC. It specifies CATSGLAGGPTSYNEQFF.

This clonotype has a count of ten or more. J is TRBJ1-2 and V is TRBV20-1, with 8 bases matching TRBD1. The V segment lost 4 bases and the J segment 4 bases; nucleotides outside the gene matches: 5. Germline CDR1 and CDR2: DFQATT and SNEGSKA (reference sequence). The CDR3 is 13 residues long. CDR3 in amino acids: CSATGGSVYGYTF. The CDR3 DNA follows: TGCAGTGCTACAGGGGGCAGTGTCTATGGCTACACCTTC.

The sample holds many counts of this clonotype. The chain is built from TRBV10-3 and TRBJ2-3, with a possible D match to TRBD1 (5 bases). V lost 10 bases and J 0 bases, leaving 14 bases between the germline ends. This CDR3 is built from 14 residues. Germline CDR1 ENHRY, CDR2 SYGVKD. CDR3 sequence (DNA): TGTGCCACCGCCACTGACAGTAGCACAGATACGCAGTATTTT. It yields the protein CATATDSSTDTQYF.

This chain links TRBV20-1 with TRBJ2-1; 13 bases align to TRBD2. Germline V gene lookup returns CDR1 DFQATT and CDR2 SNEGSKA (reference sequence). Trimming at V came to 7 bases and at J to 7 bases, leaving 4 bases not matched to a gene. CDR3 size: 13 residues. The CDR3 bases are TGCAGTGTCAGGGGACTAGCGGGGAATGAGCAGTTCTTC. Translated, it gives CSVRGLAGNEQFF.

This clonotype was counted at least ten times. The chain joins TRBV6-5 to TRBJ2-2; tentative D call: TRBD1 (5 bases). V lost 0 bases and J lost 2, with 7 bases in between. Germline V lookup: CDR1 MNHEY, CDR2 SVGAGI. The CDR3 covers 15 residues. The CDR3 bases are TGTGCCAGCAGTTACTCGACAGTAAACACCGGGGAGCTGTTTTTT. Translated: CASSYSTVNTGELFF.

The genes are TRBV2 and TRBJ1-2; D ambiguous. Germline V gene data show CDR1 as SNHLY and CDR2 as FYNNEI. The CDR3 has 9 amino acids. Trimming removed 8 bases at V and 6 bases at J, with 4 bases between. Here the CDR3 reads CASLDGYTF. CDR3 nucleotides: TGTGCCAGCCTCGATGGCTACACCTTC. The full variable domain, completed using reference TRBV2 and TRBJ1-2, is EPEVTQTPSHQVTQMGQEVILRCVPISNHLYFYWYRQILGQKVEFLVSFYNNEISEKSEIFDDQFSVERPDGSNFTLKIRSTKLEDSAMYFCASLDGYTFGSGTRLTVV.

This chain joins TRBV14 and TRBJ2-7; D is unclear. The germline gives CDR1 SGHDN, CDR2 FVKESK. With 0 bases removed from V and 4 bases from J, the gap between germline ends came to 13 bases. The CDR3 has 15 residues. CDR3 coding DNA: TGTGCCAGCAGCCAAGATCCAGCCCCAGGTTACGAGCAGTACTTC. This gives the protein CASSQDPAPGYEQYF. Variable domain in full (rest from reference TRBV14 and TRBJ2-7): EAGVTQFPSHSVIEKGQTVTLRCDPISGHDNLYWYRRVMGKEIKFLLHFVKESKQDESGMPNNRFLAERTGGTYSTLKVQPAELEDSGVYFCASSQDPAPGYEQYFGPGTRLTVT.

This clonotype was detected only a few times. The genes are TRBV10-3 and TRBJ1-5; the D is unclear. Germline V gene sequence: CDR1 ENHRY, CDR2 SYGVKD. Trimming pared 2 bases from V and 4 bases from J, leaving 3 bases between. The CDR3 length is 12 residues. The CDR3 sequence is CAISEGNQPQHF. In DNA, the CDR3 is TGTGCCATCAGTGAGGGGAATCAGCCCCAGCATTTT.

This clonotype was seen a single time. This rearrangement joins TRBV12-3 or TRBV12-4 to TRBJ2-3, with TRBD1 matching over 10 bases. The CDR3 length is 15 residues. V was clipped by 5 bases and J by 2 bases; unmatched bases: 4. The CDR3 is CASSTGQGFTDTQYF. The CDR3 bases are TGTGCCAGCAGTACGGGACAGGGGTTCACAGATACGCAGTATTTT.

This clonotype has more than one count but fewer than ten. Just one base apart from a much larger clone, this may be a read error. V and J are TRBV10-3 and TRBJ2-5, with 8 bases fitting TRBD2. The CDR3 extends over 20 amino acids. Germline CDR1 is ENHRY and CDR2 is SYGVKD. V dropped 6 bases and J dropped 2; count of bases not matched to a gene: 23. CDR3 protein: CAISLLAGWRGRYIQETQYF. The CDR3 DNA sequence: TGTGCCATCAGCCTTTTAGCGGGGTGGCGTGGGAGATACATACAAGAGACCCAGTACTTC.

This clonotype was counted at least ten times. The chain employs TRBV20-1 and TRBJ2-5; 13 bases match TRBD2. After removal of 6 bases from V and 2 bases from J, the junction contained 6 bases not matched to a gene. This CDR3 is 15 amino acids long. Germline-derived CDR1 and CDR2 are DFQATT and SNEGSKA (reference sequence). CDR3 sequence (DNA): TGCAGTGCCTCCGGGACTAGCGGGGAACAAGAGACCCAGTACTTC. Translation: CSASGTSGEQETQYF.

The V and J genes are TRBV19 and TRBJ1-2; D ambiguous. CDR1 LNHDA and CDR2 SQIVND come from the germline V gene (reference sequence). The CDR3 has 12 amino acids. V was trimmed by 5 bases and J by 4 bases, leaving 8 bases between them. CDR3 in DNA: TGTGCCAGTAGTCCCGACCGCTATGGCTACACCTTC. This codes for CASSPDRYGYTF.

The chain combines TRBV4-1 with TRBJ1-2, with TRBD1 matching 7 bases. Germline V gene sequence: CDR1 MGHRA, CDR2 YSYEKL. This CDR3 has 13 amino acids. The trim removed 5 bases at V and 7 bases at J, leaving 7 bases unmatched. For the CDR3, the DNA is TGCGCCAGCAGCGGTCAGGGGGAGCGTGGCTACACCTTC. Translation gives CASSGQGERGYTF.

This clonotype has just a few counts. This chain uses TRBV7-9 with TRBJ2-5; no definite D call. In germline, CDR1 is SEHNR, CDR2 FQNEAQ (reference sequence). Trimming took 3 bases from V and 5 from J, leaving 7 bases between them. The CDR3 loop spans 12 amino acids. CDR3 residues: CASSFQRETQYF. CDR3 DNA sequence: TGTGCCAGCAGCTTTCAAAGGGAGACCCAGTACTTC. Looking up the rest from reference TRBV7-9 and TRBJ2-5 gives the full variable domain: DTGVSQNPRHKITKRGQNVTFRCDPISEHNRLYWYRQTLGQGPEFLTYFQNEAQLEKSRLLSDRFSAERPKGSFSTLEIQRTEQGDSAMYLCASSFQRETQYFGPGTRLLVL.

As concerns this clonotype: This may be a read error, as it is one base from a much larger clone. The chain carries TRBV10-3 and TRBJ2-3; D is undetermined. The CDR3 sequence is 14 residues long. Germline loops: CDR1 ENHRY, CDR2 SYGVKD. Trimming stripped 5 bases from V and 2 bases from J, with 11 bases between. DNA for the CDR3: TGTGCCATCAGTTCGGACCATCCCACAGATACGCAGTATTTT. It translates to CAISSDHPTDTQYF.

The chain uses TRBV2 and TRBJ2-7; the D is unclear. The germline gives CDR1 SNHLY, CDR2 FYNNEI. The CDR3 sequence is 12 residues long. V was pared by 3 bases and J by 6 bases, with 9 bases between. The CDR3 here is CASSDGMGEQYF. In DNA form, the CDR3 reads TGTGCCAGCAGTGACGGCATGGGCGAGCAGTACTTC.

In its sample, this clonotype was seen many times. V is TRBV5-1 and J is TRBJ1-2, with D possibly being TRBD1 (5 bases). This CDR3 is 13 amino acids long. V was cut by 0 bases and J by 4 bases, with 7 bases left in between. CDR1 is SGHRS, CDR2 YFSETQ, per germline. CDR3 nucleotide sequence: TGCGCCAGCAGCTTGGTGGGGGTCTATGGCTACACCTTC. Translating it yields CASSLVGVYGYTF. Filled out from reference TRBV5-1 and TRBJ1-2, the complete variable domain reads KAGVTQTPRYLIKTRGQQVTLSCSPISGHRSVSWYQQTPGQGLQFLFEYFSETQRNKGNFPGRFSGRQFSNSRSEMNVSTLELGDSALYLCASSLVGVYGYTFGSGTRLTVV.